Below are 10 T cell receptor beta chains sequenced from a single sample in a study of blood T cell repertoires in COVID-19. The assay was immunoSEQ multiplex PCR, and TCRdb's table has in-frame clones only and misses some. The repertoire holds about 190,000 clones, more than 75% seen once, with less than 3% in the top ten. Material: peripheral blood. Source of these receptors: a man in his forties with active or convalescent COVID-19.

This clone was counted ten times or more. The chain couples TRBV3-1 (or the pseudogene TRBV3-2) to TRBJ2-7; 8 bases align to TRBD1. V was pared by 3 bases and J by 7 bases, with 5 bases of the junction left unmatched. Germline V gene lookup returns CDR1 LGHDT and CDR2 YNNKEL (reference sequence). This CDR3 has 13 residues. CDR3 residues: CASSHRGPGEQYF. The CDR3 DNA reads TGTGCCAGCAGCCACAGGGGGCCGGGTGAGCAGTACTTC.

This sequence joins TRBV18 and TRBJ1-1, with D uncertain. The germline V gene encodes CDR1 KGHSH and CDR2 LQKENI. The CDR3 runs 13 residues. Deletions cut 2 bases from V and 1 base from J, with 5 bases between. The CDR3: CASSPTRNTEAFF. CDR3 DNA: TGTGCCAGCTCACCAACACGGAACACTGAAGCTTTCTTT.

J is TRBJ2-1 and V is TRBV18; TRBD2 aligns across 9 bases. CDR1 and CDR2 (germline): KGHSH, LQKENI. CDR3 size: 15 residues. The V gene end was trimmed by 6 bases and the J gene end by 4 bases; junction bases not matched to a gene: 7. In DNA, the CDR3 is TGTGCCAGCTCGATGACTAGCGGAGTTTACAATGAGCAGTTCTTC. Residues: CASSMTSGVYNEQFF.

V gene TRBV7-6 combines with J gene TRBJ2-7; 7 bases align to TRBD1. The length of the CDR3 is 15 residues. V trimming: 5 bases; J trimming: 1 base; junction bases outside the gene matches: 8. Germline assignment: CDR1 SGHVS and CDR2 FNYEAQ. The CDR3 bases are TGTGCCAGCAGCAAAGGACAGGACCTATCCTACGAGCAGTACTTC. The encoded protein is CASSKGQDLSYEQYF.

The rearrangement joins TRBV7-8 to TRBJ2-1; D possibly corresponds to TRBD2 (6 bases). Looked up from germline, CDR1 is SGHVS and CDR2 is FQNEAQ. V dropped 5 bases and J dropped 8 bases, with 10 bases sitting between them. This CDR3 spans 12 amino acids. CDR3 sequence reads: CASSNQRDEQFF. CDR3 in DNA: TGTGCCAGCAGCAATCAGCGGGATGAGCAGTTCTTC.

V is TRBV7-9 and J is TRBJ2-3; 10 nucleotides align to TRBD2. CDR1 and CDR2 from the germline V gene are SEHNR and FQNEAQ (reference sequence). The V gene end was trimmed by 4 bases and the J gene end by 6 bases; junction bases not matched to a gene: 4. The CDR3 is 14 residues long. CDR3 sequence: CASSSTSGVDTQYF. CDR3 DNA: TGTGCCAGCAGCTCTACTAGCGGGGTGGATACGCAGTATTTT. The full variable domain, with the rest looked up from reference TRBV7-9 and TRBJ2-3, is DTGVSQNPRHKITKRGQNVTFRCDPISEHNRLYWYRQTLGQGPEFLTYFQNEAQLEKSRLLSDRFSAERPKGSFSTLEIQRTEQGDSAMYLCASSSTSGVDTQYFGPGTRLTVL.

The chain uses TRBV19 and TRBJ1-6, with D uncertain. This CDR3 comprises 14 residues. Trimming removed 3 bases at V and 6 bases at J, with 9 bases between. Germline V lookup: CDR1 LNHDA, CDR2 SQIVND (reference sequence). CDR3 sequence (DNA): TGTGCCAGTAGTATGTTGGAGGGTAATTCACCCCTCCACTTT. Protein: CASSMLEGNSPLHF.

The chain employs TRBV5-1 and TRBJ1-2; D not certain. The CDR3 length is 12 residues. Per germline, CDR1 SGHRS and CDR2 YFSETQ. The V gene lost 0 bases and the J gene lost 3 bases, with 3 bases spanning the gap. CDR3 bases: TGCGCCAGCAGCTTGGCCGACTATGGCTACACCTTC. Translated, it gives CASSLADYGYTF.

The chain employs TRBV5-1 and TRBJ2-5; D unresolved. The germline gives CDR1 SGHRS, CDR2 YFSETQ. Trimming took off 0 bases at V and 2 bases at J, with 11 bases between the two ends. The CDR3 loop spans 15 amino acids. For the CDR3, the DNA is TGCGCCAGCAGCTTGGGTGTCAGGAAGCAAGAGACCCAGTACTTC. Its translation: CASSLGVRKQETQYF.

The chain has TRBV7-9 and TRBJ2-1; D perhaps matches TRBD2 (6 bases). This CDR3 is 11 amino acids long. Germline V lookup: CDR1 SEHNR, CDR2 FQNEAQ (reference sequence). Trimming took 3 bases from V and 12 from J, leaving 9 bases between them. The CDR3: CASSLGGGQFF. Written as DNA, the CDR3 is TGTGCCAGCAGCTTGGGGGGTGGGCAGTTCTTC.